This TCR beta chain was identified during a study of cytomegalovirus exposure and HLA in healthy donors. Study at large: Previous work identified 117 million unique TCR beta sequences from around 200 million T cells. Study results and caveats: A later analysis, which compared TCR beta chains of equal frequency, found the HLA-associated ones more clonally expanded. Productive status was seen about 87% or about 30% of the time for most TCR beta V segments in an earlier analysis.

Germline CDR1 reads MNHNS; CDR2 reads SASEGT. CDR3 length equals 15 residues. Trimming left V 1 base short and J 2 bases short, with 12 bases between. Both 60 Vbeta primers and 13 Jbeta primers went into the PCR. In the source study's methods: A later analysis counted tens of millions of unique TCR beta chains, around 10 million shared. Measured with immunoSEQ multiplex PCR; TCRdb has only the in-frame clones, and not every one. V, J and clone size derive from that table, while D and trimming were established from the DNA sequence. The sample shows under 110,000 clones, roughly 73% of them seen only once. On this clone: What it recognizes is unknown.

The receptor's source is a man in his forties or fifties in good health and CMV-seronegative. The chain links TRBV6-1 to TRBJ2-7; D possibly corresponds to TRBD2 (5 bases). Sequences were obtained from PBMCs. CDR3 sequence reads: CASSEGWGDTYEQYF. The CDR3 DNA follows: TGTGCCAGCAGTGAAGGGTGGGGAGATACCTACGAGCAGTACTTC.